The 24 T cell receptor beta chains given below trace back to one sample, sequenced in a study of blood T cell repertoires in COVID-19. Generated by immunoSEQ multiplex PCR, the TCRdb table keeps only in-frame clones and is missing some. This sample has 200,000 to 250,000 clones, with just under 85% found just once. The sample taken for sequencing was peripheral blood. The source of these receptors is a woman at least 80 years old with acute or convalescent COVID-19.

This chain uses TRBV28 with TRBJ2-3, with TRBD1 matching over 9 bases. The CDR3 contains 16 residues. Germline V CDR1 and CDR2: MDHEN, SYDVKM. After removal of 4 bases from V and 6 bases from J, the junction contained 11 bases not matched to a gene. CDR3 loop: CASSSPGDRAVDTQYF. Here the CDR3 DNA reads TGTGCCAGCAGTTCCCCCGGGGACAGGGCGGTGGATACGCAGTATTTT.

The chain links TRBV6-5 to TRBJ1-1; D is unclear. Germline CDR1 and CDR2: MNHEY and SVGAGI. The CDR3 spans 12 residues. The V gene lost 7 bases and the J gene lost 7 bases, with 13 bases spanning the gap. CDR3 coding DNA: TGTGCCAGCATCGGTGGGCCTGTTGAAGCTTTCTTT. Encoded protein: CASIGGPVEAFF.

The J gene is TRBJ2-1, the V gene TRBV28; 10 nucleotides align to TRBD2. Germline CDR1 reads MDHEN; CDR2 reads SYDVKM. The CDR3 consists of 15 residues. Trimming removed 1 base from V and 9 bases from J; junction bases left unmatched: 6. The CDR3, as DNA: TGTGCCAGCAGTTTATCTTCTAGCGGGAGTGGTGAGCAGTTCTTC. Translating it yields CASSLSSSGSGEQFF.

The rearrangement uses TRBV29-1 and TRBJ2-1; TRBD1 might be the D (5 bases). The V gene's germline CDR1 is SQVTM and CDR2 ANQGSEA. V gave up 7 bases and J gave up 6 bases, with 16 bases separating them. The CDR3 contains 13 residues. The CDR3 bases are TGCAGCGGGGTGACAGATTCTGGCAATGAGCAGTTCTTC. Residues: CSGVTDSGNEQFF.

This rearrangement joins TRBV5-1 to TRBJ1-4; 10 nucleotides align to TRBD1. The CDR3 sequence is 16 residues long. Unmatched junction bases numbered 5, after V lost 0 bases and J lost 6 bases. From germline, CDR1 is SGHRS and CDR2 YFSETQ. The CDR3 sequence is CASSLAVGTGDEKLFF. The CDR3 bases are TGCGCCAGCAGCTTGGCCGTCGGGACAGGGGATGAAAAACTGTTTTTT. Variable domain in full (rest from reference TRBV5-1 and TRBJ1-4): KAGVTQTPRYLIKTRGQQVTLSCSPISGHRSVSWYQQTPGQGLQFLFEYFSETQRNKGNFPGRFSGRQFSNSRSEMNVSTLELGDSALYLCASSLAVGTGDEKLFFGSGTQLSVL.

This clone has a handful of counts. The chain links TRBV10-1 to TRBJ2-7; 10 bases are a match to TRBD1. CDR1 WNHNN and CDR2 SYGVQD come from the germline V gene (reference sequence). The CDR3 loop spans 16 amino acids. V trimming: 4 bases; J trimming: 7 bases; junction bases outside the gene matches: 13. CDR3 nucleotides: TGCGCCAGCAGTGGCGATCGGAGGACAGGGGGGAGGGAGCAGTACTTC. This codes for CASSGDRRTGGREQYF.

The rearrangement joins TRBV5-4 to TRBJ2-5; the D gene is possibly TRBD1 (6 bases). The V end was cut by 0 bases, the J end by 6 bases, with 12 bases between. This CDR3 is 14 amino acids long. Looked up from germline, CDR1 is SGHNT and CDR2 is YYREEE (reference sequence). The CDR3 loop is CASSLDRETKTQYF. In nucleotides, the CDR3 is TGTGCCAGCAGCTTGGACAGGGAGACGAAGACCCAGTACTTC.

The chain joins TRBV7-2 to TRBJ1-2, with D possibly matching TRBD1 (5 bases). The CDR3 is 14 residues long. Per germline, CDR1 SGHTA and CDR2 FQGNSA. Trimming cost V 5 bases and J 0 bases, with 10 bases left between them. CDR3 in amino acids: CASSAAGPNYGYTF. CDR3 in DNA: TGTGCCAGCAGCGCGGCAGGGCCTAACTATGGCTACACCTTC.

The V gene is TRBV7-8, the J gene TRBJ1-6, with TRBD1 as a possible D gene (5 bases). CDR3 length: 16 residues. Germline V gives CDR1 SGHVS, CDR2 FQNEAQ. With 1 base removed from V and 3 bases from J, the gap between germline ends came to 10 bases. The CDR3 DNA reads TGTGCCAGCAGCTTAGAGGGACTCCTCTATAATTCACCCCTCCACTTT. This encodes CASSLEGLLYNSPLHF.

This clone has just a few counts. The CDR3 sequence: CASSLGLFQGDTEAFF. The CDR3 DNA sequence: TGTGCCAGCAGCTTAGGCTTGTTTCAGGGCGACACTGAAGCTTTCTTT. V gene TRBV7-3 combines with J gene TRBJ1-1; a weak D match, TRBD1 (5 bases). The germline V and J ends were trimmed by 2 bases and 3 bases, with 16 bases remaining between them. There are 16 residues in the CDR3. From germline, CDR1 is SGHTA and CDR2 FQGTGA.

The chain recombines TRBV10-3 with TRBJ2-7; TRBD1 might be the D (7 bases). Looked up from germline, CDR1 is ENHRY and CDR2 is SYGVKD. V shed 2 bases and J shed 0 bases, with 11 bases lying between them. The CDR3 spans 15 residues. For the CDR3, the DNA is TGTGCCATCAGTGAGAGGCAGGGGGGCTCCTACGAGCAGTACTTC. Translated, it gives CAISERQGGSYEQYF.

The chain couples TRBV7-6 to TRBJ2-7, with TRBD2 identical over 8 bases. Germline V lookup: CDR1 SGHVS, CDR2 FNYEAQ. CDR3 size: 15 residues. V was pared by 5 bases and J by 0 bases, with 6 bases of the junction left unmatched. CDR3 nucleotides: TGTGCCAGCAGCCTTGAGCGGGGGTTCTCCTACGAGCAGTACTTC. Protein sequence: CASSLERGFSYEQYF.

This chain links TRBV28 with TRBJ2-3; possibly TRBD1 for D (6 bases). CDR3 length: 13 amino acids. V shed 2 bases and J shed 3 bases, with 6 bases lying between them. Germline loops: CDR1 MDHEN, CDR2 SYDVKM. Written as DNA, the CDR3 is TGTGCCAGCAGTTTAGGACAGACAGATACGCAGTATTTT. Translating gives CASSLGQTDTQYF.

The CDR3 DNA follows: TGTGCCACCAGCAGGGGGGGAAATGAAAAACTGTTTTTT. Protein: CATSRGGNEKLFF. The chain couples TRBV15 to TRBJ1-4, with D possibly being TRBD1 (5 bases). Germline assignment: CDR1 LNHNV and CDR2 YYDKDF (reference sequence). The V end lost 3 bases, the J end lost 5 bases, and 7 bases lay between the germline ends. CDR3 length: 13 amino acids.

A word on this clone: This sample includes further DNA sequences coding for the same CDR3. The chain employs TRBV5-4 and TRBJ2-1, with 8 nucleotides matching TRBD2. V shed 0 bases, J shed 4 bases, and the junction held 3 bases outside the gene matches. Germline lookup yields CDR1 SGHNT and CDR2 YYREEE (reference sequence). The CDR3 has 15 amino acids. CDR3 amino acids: CASSLASGSYNEQFF. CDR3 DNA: TGTGCCAGCAGCTTGGCTAGCGGGTCTTACAATGAGCAGTTCTTC.

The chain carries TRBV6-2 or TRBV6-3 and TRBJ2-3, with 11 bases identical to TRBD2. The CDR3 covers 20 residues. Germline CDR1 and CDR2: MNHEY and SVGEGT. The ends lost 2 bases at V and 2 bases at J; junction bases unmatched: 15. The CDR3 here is CASSYPSTSGGPILTDTQYF. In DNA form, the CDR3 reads TGTGCCAGCAGTTACCCGTCAACTAGCGGGGGCCCAATACTCACAGATACGCAGTATTTT.

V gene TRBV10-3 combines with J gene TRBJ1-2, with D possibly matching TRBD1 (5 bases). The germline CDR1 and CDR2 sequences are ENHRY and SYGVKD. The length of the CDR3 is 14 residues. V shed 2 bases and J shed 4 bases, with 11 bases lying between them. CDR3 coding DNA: TGTGCCATCAGTGAGGTGGGGGGTGGCTATGGCTACACCTTC. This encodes CAISEVGGGYGYTF.

CDR3 sequence reads: CSVVVRGTNEKLFF. CDR3 nucleotide sequence: TGCAGCGTTGTGGTTAGGGGGACTAATGAAAAACTGTTTTTT. The chain joins TRBV29-1 to TRBJ1-4; D perhaps matches TRBD1 (6 bases). Trimming shortened V by 4 bases and J by 2 bases, and 11 bases separated the two germline ends. The CDR3 has 14 residues. CDR1 and CDR2 (germline): SQVTM, ANQGSEA.

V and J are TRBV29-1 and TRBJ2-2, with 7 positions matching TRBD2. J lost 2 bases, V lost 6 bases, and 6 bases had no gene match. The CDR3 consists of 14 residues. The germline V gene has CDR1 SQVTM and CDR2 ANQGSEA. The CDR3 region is CSVKTSLNTGELFF. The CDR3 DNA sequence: TGCAGCGTGAAGACTAGCTTAAACACCGGGGAGCTGTTTTTT.

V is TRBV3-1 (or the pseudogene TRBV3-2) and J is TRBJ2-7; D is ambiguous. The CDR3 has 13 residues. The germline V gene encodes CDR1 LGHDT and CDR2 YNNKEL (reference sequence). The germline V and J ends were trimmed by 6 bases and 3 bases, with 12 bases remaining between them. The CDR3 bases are TGTGCCAGCAGTCTGGGCACCGTCTACGAGCAGTACTTC. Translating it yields CASSLGTVYEQYF.

In DNA form, the CDR3 reads TGTGCCAGCAGTTACTCGACTCCAGGGAAATACGAGCAGTACTTC. It encodes CASSYSTPGKYEQYF. This chain uses TRBV6-2 or TRBV6-3 with TRBJ2-7, with D perhaps matching TRBD1 (5 bases). This CDR3 is built from 15 residues. Germline loops: CDR1 MNHEY, CDR2 SVGEGT. Trimming left V 0 bases short and J 4 bases short, with 13 bases between.

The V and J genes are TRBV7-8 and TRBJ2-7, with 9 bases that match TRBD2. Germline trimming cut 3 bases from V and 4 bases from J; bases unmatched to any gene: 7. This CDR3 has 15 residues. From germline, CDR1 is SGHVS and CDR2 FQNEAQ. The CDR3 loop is CASSFSSGTRYEQYF. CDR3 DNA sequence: TGTGCCAGCAGCTTTTCTAGCGGGACCCGGTACGAGCAGTACTTC.

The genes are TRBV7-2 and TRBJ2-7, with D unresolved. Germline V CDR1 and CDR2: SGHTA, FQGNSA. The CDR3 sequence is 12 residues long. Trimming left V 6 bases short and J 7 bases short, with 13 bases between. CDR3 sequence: CASSTRFREQYF. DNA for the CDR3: TGTGCCAGCAGTACCCGCTTTCGGGAGCAGTACTTC. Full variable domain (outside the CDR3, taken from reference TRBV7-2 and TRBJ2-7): GAGVSQSPSNKVTEKGKDVELRCDPISGHTALYWYRQSLGQGLEFLIYFQGNSAPDKSGLPSDRFSAERTGGSVSTLTIQRTQQEDSAVYLCASSTRFREQYFGPGTRLTVT.

As DNA, the CDR3 is TGCGCCAGCAGCGCAAATGTAAGGGGTGGCAATCAGCCCCAGCATTTT. Its translation is CASSANVRGGNQPQHF. V gene TRBV5-1 combines with J gene TRBJ1-5, with D possibly TRBD1 on 5 matching bases. This CDR3 region has 16 residues. Germline V lookup: CDR1 SGHRS, CDR2 YFSETQ. V was shortened by 4 bases and J by 2 bases, with 16 bases between the two germline ends.